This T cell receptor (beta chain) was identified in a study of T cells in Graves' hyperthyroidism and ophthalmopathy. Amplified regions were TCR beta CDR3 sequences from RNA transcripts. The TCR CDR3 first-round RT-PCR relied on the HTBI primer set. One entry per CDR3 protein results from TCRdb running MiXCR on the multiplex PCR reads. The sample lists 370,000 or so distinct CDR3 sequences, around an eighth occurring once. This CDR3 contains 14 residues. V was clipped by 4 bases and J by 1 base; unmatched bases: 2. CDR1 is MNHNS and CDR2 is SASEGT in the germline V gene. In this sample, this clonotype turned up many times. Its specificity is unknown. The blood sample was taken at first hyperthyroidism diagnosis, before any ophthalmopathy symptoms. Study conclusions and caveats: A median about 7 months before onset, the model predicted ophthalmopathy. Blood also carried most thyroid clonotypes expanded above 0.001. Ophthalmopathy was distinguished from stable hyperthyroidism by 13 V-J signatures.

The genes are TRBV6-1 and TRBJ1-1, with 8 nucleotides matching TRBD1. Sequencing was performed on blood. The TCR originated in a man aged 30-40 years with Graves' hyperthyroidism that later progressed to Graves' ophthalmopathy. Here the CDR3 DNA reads TGTGCCAGCAGTGTCACAGGGGGGAACACTGAAGCTTTCTTT. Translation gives CASSVTGGNTEAFF.